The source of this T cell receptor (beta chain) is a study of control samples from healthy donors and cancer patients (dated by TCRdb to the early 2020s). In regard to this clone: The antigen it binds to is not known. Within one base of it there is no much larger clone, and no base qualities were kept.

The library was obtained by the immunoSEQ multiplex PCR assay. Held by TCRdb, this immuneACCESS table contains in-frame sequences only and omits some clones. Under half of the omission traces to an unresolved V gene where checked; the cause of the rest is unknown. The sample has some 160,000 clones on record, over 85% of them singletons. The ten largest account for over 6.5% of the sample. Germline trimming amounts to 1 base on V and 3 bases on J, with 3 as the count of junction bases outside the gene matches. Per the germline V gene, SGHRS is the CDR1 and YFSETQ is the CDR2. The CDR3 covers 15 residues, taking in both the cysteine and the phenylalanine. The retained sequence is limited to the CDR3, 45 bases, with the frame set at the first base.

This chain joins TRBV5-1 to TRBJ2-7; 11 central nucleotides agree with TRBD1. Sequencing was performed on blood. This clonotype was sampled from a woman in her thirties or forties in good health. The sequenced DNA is TGCGCCAGCAGCTTGACCGGGACAGGGGGCTACGAGCAGTACTTC. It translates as CASSLTGTGGYEQYF.